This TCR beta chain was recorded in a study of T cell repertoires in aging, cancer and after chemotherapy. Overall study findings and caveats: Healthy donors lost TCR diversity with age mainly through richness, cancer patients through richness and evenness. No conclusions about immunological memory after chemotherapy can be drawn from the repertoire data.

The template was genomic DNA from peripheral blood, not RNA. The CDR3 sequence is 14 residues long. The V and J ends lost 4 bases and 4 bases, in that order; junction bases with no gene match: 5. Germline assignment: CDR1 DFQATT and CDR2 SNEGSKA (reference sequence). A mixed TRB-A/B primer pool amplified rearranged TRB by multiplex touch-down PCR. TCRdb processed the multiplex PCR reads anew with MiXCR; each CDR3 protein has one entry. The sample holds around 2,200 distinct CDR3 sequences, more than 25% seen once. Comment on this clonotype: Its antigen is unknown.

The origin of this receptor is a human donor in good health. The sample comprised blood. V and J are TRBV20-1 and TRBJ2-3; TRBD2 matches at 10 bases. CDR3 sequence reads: CSANSGTSADTQYF. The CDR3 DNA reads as TGCAGTGCTAACTCCGGGACTAGCGCAGATACGCAGTATTTT.